The 18 T cell receptor beta chains below come from one sample, sequenced in a study of CD8 T cells in ankylosing spondylitis (dated by TCRdb to about 2017). Libraries came from 5' RACE. Sequencing took place on an Illumina HiSeq 2500. TCRdb applied fastp at Q25 and MiXCR to the public reads, then kept only in-frame beta chains. When rows share a CDR3 protein, they turn into one entry using the most common DNA and genes. Across this sample there are 200,000 to 300,000 distinct CDR3 sequences, with 24% seen only once. The top ten clonotypes cover more than 0.6% of the sample. Sequencing was performed on blood, either unsorted or a sorted T cell fraction (not recorded which). The receptor source for this set is a male donor with ankylosing spondylitis or in good health (not recorded which).

This rearrangement joins TRBV12-3 or TRBV12-4 to TRBJ2-7; D ambiguous. CDR3 length equals 12 residues. The V and J ends lost 10 bases and 2 bases respectively, with 12 bases between them. As DNA, the CDR3 is TGTGCCACCGCTACGCGGACCTACGAGCAGTACTTC. Translation gives CATATRTYEQYF.

The sample holds one count of this clonotype. The V gene is TRBV20-1, the J gene TRBJ2-3; TRBD2 matches at 9 bases. V gave up 4 bases and J gave up 4 bases; unmatched junction bases: 12. Per germline, CDR1 DFQATT and CDR2 SNEGSKA (reference sequence). The CDR3 sequence is 16 residues long. CDR3 sequence: CSATRALAGMADTQYF. The CDR3 region has the DNA TGCAGTGCTACCCGGGCCCTAGCGGGGATGGCAGATACGCAGTATTTT.

V gene TRBV29-1 combines with J gene TRBJ2-3; D unresolved. Germline V gene sequence: CDR1 SQVTM, CDR2 ANQGSEA. Trimming removed 6 bases at V and 0 bases at J, with 13 bases between. The CDR3 covers 14 residues. The CDR3: CSVHPAVSTDTQYF. CDR3 DNA sequence: TGCAGCGTCCATCCGGCAGTGAGCACAGATACGCAGTATTTT.

This clonotype was counted at least ten times. The rearrangement links TRBV29-1 to TRBJ2-5; no definite D call. The V end was cut by 1 base, the J end by 1 base, with 10 bases between. CDR1 is SQVTM, CDR2 ANQGSEA, per germline. The CDR3 has 14 residues. CDR3: CSVEVLYSQETQYF. CDR3 bases: TGCAGCGTTGAAGTCCTATATTCCCAAGAGACCCAGTACTTC.

The chain couples TRBV20-1 to TRBJ2-7, with D perhaps TRBD1 (5 bases). Germline V gene sequence: CDR1 DFQATT, CDR2 SNEGSKA (reference sequence). CDR3 length: 15 amino acids. Between the trimmed V and J ends, which lost 5 bases and 3 bases, there was a span of 20 bases. For the CDR3, the DNA is TGCAGTGCTGTCGACCCCAAGGGGTCAAGCTACGAGCAGTACTTC. Its protein product is CSAVDPKGSSYEQYF.

This clonotype has at least ten counts. The chain recombines TRBV20-1 with TRBJ2-3; maybe TRBD2 (6 bases). Between the trimmed V and J ends, which lost 7 bases and 0 bases, there was a span of 11 bases. Germline V gene lookup returns CDR1 DFQATT and CDR2 SNEGSKA (reference sequence). The CDR3 extends over 13 amino acids. The CDR3 reads CSVSRGSTDTQYF. In DNA, the CDR3 is TGCAGTGTCTCCCGGGGGAGCACAGATACGCAGTATTTT.

This clonotype has a count of ten or more. The chain combines TRBV29-1 with TRBJ2-7, with a weak D call TRBD1 (5 bases). Germline values: CDR1 SQVTM, CDR2 ANQGSEA. V lost 4 bases and J lost 2, with 12 bases in between. There are 13 residues in the CDR3. The chain's CDR3 is CSVAPRATYEQYF. In DNA form, the CDR3 reads TGCAGCGTTGCCCCCAGGGCGACCTACGAGCAGTACTTC.

This clonotype was detected ten times or more. J is TRBJ1-2 and V is TRBV20-1, with TRBD1 identical over 8 bases. V trimming: 5 bases; J trimming: 8 bases; junction bases outside the gene matches: 13. This CDR3 comprises 14 residues. Per germline, CDR1 DFQATT and CDR2 SNEGSKA (reference sequence). The CDR3: CSAFRGRRERGYTF. The DNA of the CDR3 is TGCAGTGCTTTCAGGGGGCGCCGGGAAAGGGGCTACACCTTC.

This chain connects TRBV12-3 or TRBV12-4 to TRBJ1-2; D uncertain. Trimming took off 6 bases at V and 4 bases at J, with 12 bases between the two ends. CDR3 length equals 13 residues. CDR3 sequence reads: CASRPHRRYGYTF. CDR3 DNA: TGTGCCAGCAGACCTCACAGACGCTATGGCTACACCTTC.

This chain uses TRBV20-1 with TRBJ2-5, with 8 positions matching TRBD1. From germline, CDR1 is DFQATT and CDR2 SNEGSKA (reference sequence). The CDR3 runs to 11 residues. V lost 8 bases and J lost 5; bases outside the gene matches: 4. The CDR3 spells CSMHRGETQYF. The CDR3 DNA reads TGCAGTATGCACAGGGGGGAGACCCAGTACTTC.

The chain recombines TRBV10-2 with TRBJ2-7; a weak D match, TRBD2 (5 bases). Germline CDR1 reads WSHSY; CDR2 reads SAAADI. The CDR3 has 12 amino acids. V dropped 7 bases and J dropped 3 bases, with 10 bases sitting between them. The CDR3 loop reads CASTPSRYEQYF. CDR3 coding DNA: TGCGCCAGCACCCCTAGCCGCTACGAGCAGTACTTC.

This clonotype was seen ten or more times. This rearrangement joins TRBV20-1 to TRBJ2-5; D not certain. The V end lost 4 bases, the J end lost 4 bases, and 16 bases lay between the germline ends. CDR1 and CDR2 from the germline V gene are DFQATT and SNEGSKA (reference sequence). This CDR3 has 14 amino acids. The CDR3 coding sequence is TGCAGTGCTAATAAGGGATATGTGATAGAGACCCAGTACTTC. Translation gives CSANKGYVIETQYF.

The CDR3 bases are TGCGCCAGCAGCCAAGGTCGGACTAGCGGTTACAATGAGCAGTTCTTC. Translated, it gives CASSQGRTSGYNEQFF. This chain connects TRBV4-1 to TRBJ2-1; 10 bases agree with TRBD2. Germline trimming cut 1 base from V and 4 bases from J; bases unmatched to any gene: 4. CDR3 length equals 16 residues. Germline assignment: CDR1 MGHRA and CDR2 YSYEKL.

This clonotype was seen at least ten times. The chain carries TRBV3-1 and TRBJ2-7, with 9 bases identical to TRBD2. V lost 4 bases and J lost 1; bases outside the gene matches: 5. Germline CDR1 is LGHDT and CDR2 is YNNKEL (reference sequence). The CDR3 runs to 15 residues. The CDR3 DNA sequence: TGTGCCAGCAGCCGTCCGGGACTAGCATCCTACGAGCAGTACTTC. Its protein product is CASSRPGLASYEQYF.

Many counts were recorded for this clonotype. This rearrangement joins TRBV6-1 to TRBJ2-2, with TRBD2 matching 7 bases. Unmatched junction bases numbered 12, after V lost 8 bases and J lost 9 bases. The CDR3 covers 14 residues. Germline-derived CDR1 and CDR2 are MNHNS and SASEGT. The DNA for the CDR3 is TGTGCCAGCCACCGGGACTACCCAACGAGGGAGCTGTTTTTT. Translation: CASHRDYPTRELFF.

Comment on this clonotype: Being one base from a much bigger clone, this may be a read error. The V and J genes are TRBV20-1 and TRBJ2-1; D ambiguous. The CDR3 covers 13 residues. V lost 8 bases and J lost 4, with 15 bases in between. Per the germline V gene, CDR1 is DFQATT and CDR2 is SNEGSKA (reference sequence). CDR3 sequence (DNA): TGCAGTCCCTCCCCAAGTGGATACAATGAGCAGTTCTTC. This sequence encodes CSPSPSGYNEQFF.

The chain has TRBV20-1 and TRBJ2-7; D unclear. V was pared by 5 bases and J by 4 bases, with 15 bases between. CDR1 is DFQATT, CDR2 SNEGSKA, per germline (reference sequence). This CDR3 has 13 residues. The CDR3 DNA is TGCAGTGCTCCCCAGGCCCCCTCTTACGAGCAGTACTTC. This gives the protein CSAPQAPSYEQYF.

This clonotype was recorded many times. The V call is TRBV28, the J call TRBJ1-1; 10 bases line up with TRBD1. The CDR3 runs to 13 residues. Germline CDR1 MDHEN, CDR2 SYDVKM. The J segment lost 11 bases and the V segment lost 6 bases, leaving 9 bases of the junction unmatched. CDR3 loop: CASSDGDRGEAFF. The CDR3 nucleotides are TGTGCCAGCAGCGATGGGGACAGGGGAGAGGCTTTCTTT. Full variable domain (rest looked up from reference TRBV28 and TRBJ1-1): DVKVTQSSRYLVKRTGEKVFLECVQDMDHENMFWYRQDPGLGLRLIYFSYDVKMKEKGDIPEGYSVSREKKERFSLILESASTNQTSMYLCASSDGDRGEAFFGQGTRLTVV.